What follows are 7 T cell receptor beta chains derived from one specimen sequenced in a study of breast tumors, draining lymph nodes, adjacent tissues. In TCRdb, the multiplex PCR reads were re-called with MiXCR into one record per CDR3 protein. The repertoire consists of about 21,000 distinct CDR3 sequences, with about half occurring once and the leading ten covering roughly 7.4%. Material for sequencing was breast tumor tissue. Every receptor here comes from a female donor with breast cancer. Some clones in this sample may be carry-over from other donors' samples.

This clonotype qualifies as medium-sized. In nucleotides, the CDR3 is TGTGCCAGCGTTCTAGCGGGAGGGAGCACAGATACGCAGTATTTT. Translating it yields CASVLAGGSTDTQYF. V is TRBV7-9 and J is TRBJ2-3, with 12 bases aligning to TRBD2. The germline gives CDR1 SEHNR, CDR2 FQNEAQ (reference sequence). Trimming removed 8 bases from V and 0 bases from J; junction bases left unmatched: 3. The CDR3 is made up of 15 amino acids.

This chain links TRBV20-1 with TRBJ2-7, with 12 bases aligning to TRBD2. CDR1 DFQATT and CDR2 SNEGSKA come from the germline V gene (reference sequence). This CDR3 has 13 amino acids. V shed 6 bases and J 0 bases; nucleotides not matched to a gene: 0. In DNA, the CDR3 is TGCAGTGCGACTAGCGGGAGCTCCTACGAGCAGTACTTC. Translated, it gives CSATSGSSYEQYF.

With regard to this clonotype: The CDR3 ends on some other residue instead of the conserved phenylalanine or tryptophan, so this is likely a read error. The chain carries TRBV7-6 and TRBJ2-7; D is perhaps TRBD2 (5 bases). This CDR3 is 16 amino acids long. The germline CDR1 and CDR2 sequences are SGHVS and FNYEAQ. Trimming stripped 3 bases from V and 2 bases from J, with 17 bases between. The CDR3 loop reads CASSLGPGKGAYEQYL. The CDR3 DNA reads TGTGCCAGCAGCTTGGGTCCCGGGAAAGGCGCCTACGAGCAGTACCTC.

This clonotype was detected ten times or more. The rearrangement uses TRBV9 and TRBJ2-7; no clear D gene. V was pared by 1 base and J by 0 bases, with 8 bases between. Germline lookup yields CDR1 SGDLS and CDR2 YYNGEE. The CDR3 contains 14 residues. CDR3 protein: CASSVHSNSYEQYF. In nucleotides, the CDR3 is TGTGCCAGCAGCGTACACAGCAACTCCTACGAGCAGTACTTC.

This clonotype was counted ten times or more. A much more abundant neighbour one base away suggests this may be a read error. The chain has TRBV6-1 and TRBJ2-3; 8 bases map to TRBD2. Looked up from germline, CDR1 is MNHNS and CDR2 is SASEGT. The CDR3 has 16 amino acids. V was clipped by 5 bases and J by 2 bases; unmatched bases: 9. The CDR3 loop reads CASSLSSGSPTDTQYF. The CDR3 DNA is TGTGCCAGCAGTCTCTCGAGCGGGAGCCCCACAGATACGCAGTATTTT.

This clonotype came up many times. The chain links TRBV27 to TRBJ2-1; 8 nucleotides line up with TRBD2. With V trimmed by 3 bases and J by 8 bases, 9 bases remained unmatched. Germline-derived CDR1 and CDR2 are MNHEY and SMNVEV (reference sequence). The CDR3 covers 15 residues. This CDR3 reads CASSFFVGTRDEQFF. CDR3 in DNA: TGTGCCAGCAGTTTCTTCGTTGGGACTAGGGATGAGCAGTTCTTC.

The J gene is TRBJ2-2, the V gene TRBV12-3 or TRBV12-4; D possibly corresponds to TRBD2 (6 bases). Trimming pared 3 bases from V and 7 bases from J, leaving 9 bases between. The CDR3 has 13 residues. CDR3 residues: CASSFTGVGELFF. As DNA, the CDR3 is TGTGCCAGCAGTTTTACGGGAGTCGGGGAGCTGTTTTTT.